Sequencing of this T cell receptor (beta chain) was carried out in a study of identical twins. Study-wide results and caveats: While abundant cord blood beta clonotypes carried fewer insertions, memory repertoires showed no such pattern.

Trimming removed 4 bases from V and 1 base from J, with 11 bases in between. Germline CDR1 reads SGHRS; CDR2 reads YFSETQ. The CDR3 sequence is 14 residues long. A word on this clonotype: Antigen: not known.

TCRdb reprocessed the 5' RACE reads via MiXCR and lists one record per CDR3 protein. The data show about 460,000 distinct CDR3 sequences, approximately 15% seen once. This sample also belongs to another study, concerning yellow fever vaccine responses in identical twins.

The source material was CD4+ T cells sorted from blood. The chain employs TRBV5-1 and TRBJ1-1, with TRBD1 as a possible D gene (6 bases). This clonotype was obtained from a young woman in good health. DNA of the CDR3: TGCGCCAGCAGCCCTGGGGGGCCGAACACTGAAGCTTTCTTT. It translates to CASSPGGPNTEAFF.